These 8 T cell receptor beta chains originate from one sample sequenced in a study of blood T cell repertoires in COVID-19. Assay: immunoSEQ multiplex PCR; the TCRdb copy retains only in-frame clones and omits some. The sample carries 150,000 to 200,000 clones, more than 75% recorded once. Specimen: PBMCs or T cells enriched from blood (not recorded which). These receptors originate from a woman aged 45-60 years with acute COVID-19.

In this sample, this clone turned up a few times. This sequence joins TRBV28 and TRBJ1-2; 9 nucleotides line up with TRBD1. In germline, CDR1 is MDHEN, CDR2 SYDVKM. The CDR3 is 16 residues long. Trimming at V came to 5 bases and at J to 3 bases, leaving 10 bases not matched to a gene. In DNA, the CDR3 is TGTGCCAGCAGTCAATCTCCCGGGACAGGGCACTATGGCTACACCTTC. It encodes CASSQSPGTGHYGYTF.

The rearrangement uses TRBV4-1 and TRBJ2-1; D not certain. Trimming took off 0 bases at V and 5 bases at J, with 14 bases between the two ends. The CDR3 extends over 16 amino acids. Germline lookup yields CDR1 MGHRA and CDR2 YSYEKL. CDR3 nucleotides: TGCGCCAGCAGCCAAGATAGCAGAGAAGGAAACAATGAGCAGTTCTTC. Amino acid sequence: CASSQDSREGNNEQFF.

This chain joins TRBV5-1 and TRBJ1-4, with D uncertain. The germline gives CDR1 SGHRS, CDR2 YFSETQ. This CDR3 spans 14 amino acids. Trimming cost V 3 bases and J 3 bases, with 9 bases left between them. CDR3 loop: CASSSQQPNEKLFF. CDR3 nucleotide sequence: TGCGCCAGCAGCTCCCAACAGCCTAATGAAAAACTGTTTTTT.

V gene TRBV11-2 combines with J gene TRBJ2-3; D is ambiguous. Germline CDR1 is SGHAT and CDR2 is FQNNGV. This CDR3 has 13 residues. V lost 4 bases to trimming and J lost 6 bases, with 11 bases between them. This CDR3 reads CASSSPPLDTQYF. CDR3 nucleotides: TGTGCCAGCAGCTCCCCCCCCTTGGATACGCAGTATTTT.

In this sample, this clone turned up a few times. The chain carries TRBV6-4 and TRBJ1-1; the match to TRBD1 covers 7 bases. V gave up 6 bases and J gave up 1 base; unmatched junction bases: 5. From germline, CDR1 is MRHNA and CDR2 SNTAGT. This CDR3 comprises 14 residues. The CDR3 sequence is CASSRTGENTEAFF. In nucleotides, the CDR3 is TGTGCCAGCAGCCGCACAGGGGAGAACACTGAAGCTTTCTTT.

This chain links TRBV4-2 with TRBJ1-1; D is possibly TRBD1 (5 bases). Germline lookup yields CDR1 LGHNA and CDR2 YNFKEQ. With 0 bases removed from V and 5 bases from J, the gap between germline ends came to 16 bases. The CDR3 length is 16 residues. The CDR3 DNA sequence: TGTGCCAGCAGCCAAGAAATGTTGGGGCCGAGGACTGAAGCTTTCTTT. Its translation: CASSQEMLGPRTEAFF.

The genes are TRBV7-9 and TRBJ1-1; 8 bases are shared with TRBD1. V shed 4 bases and J 1 base; nucleotides not matched to a gene: 5. Germline V gene lookup returns CDR1 SEHNR and CDR2 FQNEAQ (reference sequence). The CDR3 has 15 residues. The CDR3 DNA follows: TGTGCCAGCAGCTCTCAGGGGACAGGGAACACTGAAGCTTTCTTT. This encodes CASSSQGTGNTEAFF.

This clone has just one count. This chain links TRBV5-8 with TRBJ2-3; D ambiguous. Trimming left V 2 bases short and J 0 bases short, with 10 bases between. Per the germline V gene, CDR1 is SGHTS and CDR2 is YDEGEE. This CDR3 comprises 15 residues. This CDR3 is CASSFLSTSTDTQYF. In DNA form, the CDR3 reads TGTGCCAGCAGCTTCTTGTCCACTAGCACAGATACGCAGTATTTT.